This T cell receptor (beta chain) is drawn from a study of T cells after yellow fever vaccination. Study-wide results and limits: One caveat is that FACS-sorted repertoires could contain abundant clonotypes contaminating from the bulk population. The secondary response peaked faster, at day 5 versus 15, but was weaker. Most clones from primary vaccination resurfaced after the booster (approximately 97% CD4, about 91% CD8).

The sample holds a few counts of this clonotype. Antigen specificity is unknown. Germline assignment: CDR1 DFQATT and CDR2 SNEGSKA (reference sequence). The CDR3 extends over 12 amino acids. Trimming shortened V by 2 bases and J by 6 bases, and 7 bases separated the two germline ends. UMIs and a universal primer site were added when TCR cDNA was made by 5'RACE template switching. TCRdb passed the 5' RACE reads through MiXCR, listing each CDR3 protein once. The sample lists around 180,000 distinct CDR3 sequences, approximately 6.2% occurring once. The sequence derives from a man aged 18 to 29 who received the YFV17D yellow fever vaccine. The genes are TRBV20-1 and TRBJ1-4, with D unresolved. The sample in question was CD4+ T cells sorted from PBMCs, obtained on the day of the first yellow fever vaccination. The CDR3 reads CSARSHDEKLFF. The CDR3 DNA is TGCAGTGCTAGAAGTCATGATGAAAAACTGTTTTTT.